Each of the 17 T cell receptor beta chains below was sequenced from the same sample in a study of shared clonotypes between healthy human individuals. Using immunoSEQ multiplex PCR, the repertoire was profiled, and TCRdb retains in-frame clones only, with some absent. Of 2 million to 2.5 million clones in the sample, 90% to 96% are singletons; the top ten hold more than 0.1%. The specimen sequenced was naive CD4+ T cells sorted from blood. Subset meaning: CD45RA+ positively selected. These TCRs come from a man aged 18 to 29 in good health.

The gene calls are TRBV6-1 and TRBJ2-4, with D perhaps matching TRBD1 (5 bases). The CDR3 is made up of 16 amino acids. Between the trimmed V and J ends, which lost 1 base and 1 base, there was a span of 11 bases. Germline V CDR1 and CDR2: MNHNS, SASEGT. The DNA of the CDR3 is TGTGCCAGCAGTGAAGTTTACCAGGGCGCCAAAAACATTCAGTACTTC. Protein sequence: CASSEVYQGAKNIQYF.

CDR3 loop: CASSSLWTGGVYEQYF. CDR3 in DNA: TGCGCCAGCAGCTCCCTCTGGACAGGGGGTGTCTACGAGCAGTACTTC. This chain joins TRBV5-1 and TRBJ2-7, with 10 positions matching TRBD1. With V trimmed by 3 bases and J by 3 bases, 9 bases remained unmatched. The CDR3 covers 16 residues. CDR1 SGHRS and CDR2 YFSETQ come from the germline V gene.

This clone is a singleton in its sample. The rearrangement uses TRBV7-3 and TRBJ2-7; 14 bases map to TRBD2. The V and J ends lost 3 bases and 7 bases, in that order; junction bases with no gene match: 8. Germline CDR1 SGHTA, CDR2 FQGTGA. The length of the CDR3 is 16 residues. As DNA, the CDR3 is TGTGCCAGCAGCTTGACGGGACTAGCGGGGGCGGGAGAGCAGTACTTC. This translates into CASSLTGLAGAGEQYF.

The chain employs TRBV5-6 and TRBJ1-5; a possible D gene is TRBD1 (6 bases). CDR1 and CDR2 from the germline V gene are SGHDT and YYEEEE. Trimming shortened V by 1 base and J by 2 bases, and 13 bases separated the two germline ends. This CDR3 spans 16 amino acids. The CDR3 DNA follows: TGTGCCAGCAGCTTGTATGGGGGCGCGGGCAATCAGCCCCAGCATTTT. It specifies CASSLYGGAGNQPQHF.

V gene TRBV4-1 combines with J gene TRBJ2-2; TRBD2 matches at 7 bases. Trimming cost V 0 bases and J 7 bases; bases outside gene matches: 5. The CDR3 contains 15 residues. Germline lookup yields CDR1 MGHRA and CDR2 YSYEKL. The CDR3 reads CASSQDGTKSGELFF. CDR3 coding DNA: TGCGCCAGCAGCCAAGATGGGACTAAGAGCGGGGAGCTGTTTTTT.

This clone came up once. This sequence joins TRBV6-6 and TRBJ1-6; D might be TRBD1 (5 bases). The CDR3 consists of 16 residues. V was trimmed by 7 bases and J by 2 bases, leaving 15 bases between them. Germline CDR1 MNHNY, CDR2 SVGAGI (reference sequence). CDR3 in DNA: TGTGCCAGCACCGGACGGGGGACCACCTATAATTCACCCCTCCACTTT. Translating gives CASTGRGTTYNSPLHF.

This clone was counted a few times. This chain links TRBV6-5 with TRBJ1-1; no clear D gene. From germline, CDR1 is MNHEY and CDR2 SVGAGI. The CDR3 extends over 13 amino acids. With 2 bases removed from V and 1 base from J, the gap between germline ends came to 5 bases. The chain's CDR3 is CASSYMRNTEAFF. The CDR3 DNA reads as TGTGCCAGCAGTTACATGAGGAACACTGAAGCTTTCTTT.

This sequence joins TRBV10-1 and TRBJ2-3; 7 bases align to TRBD1. Germline assignment: CDR1 WNHNN and CDR2 SYGVQD (reference sequence). With V trimmed by 1 base and J by 3 bases, 7 bases remained unmatched. The CDR3 is 16 amino acids. The DNA of the CDR3 is TGCGCCAGCAGTGAGTTGGCAGGGGGTAGGACAGATACGCAGTATTTT. Protein: CASSELAGGRTDTQYF.

In nucleotides, the CDR3 is TGTGCCAGCAGCGAACAGGTCTACAATGAGCAGTTCTTC. It is translated as CASSEQVYNEQFF. The V and J genes are TRBV9 and TRBJ2-1, with a possible D match to TRBD1 (5 bases). Germline V gene sequence: CDR1 SGDLS, CDR2 YYNGEE. Trimming shortened V by 3 bases and J by 3 bases, and 7 bases separated the two germline ends. This CDR3 spans 13 amino acids.

This chain links TRBV2 with TRBJ2-7, with D tentatively TRBD1 or TRBD2 (5 bases each). This CDR3 is built from 14 residues. V lost 6 bases, J lost 7 bases, and 19 bases lay in between. Looked up from germline, CDR1 is SNHLY and CDR2 is FYNNEI. CDR3 amino acids: CASRLSGALFEQYF. The CDR3 nucleotides read TGTGCCAGCAGACTCTCCGGGGCCCTATTTGAGCAGTACTTC.

This chain links TRBV7-2 with TRBJ2-5; possible D gene TRBD1, 6 bases. V shed 1 base and J shed 2 bases, with 8 bases lying between them. CDR1 and CDR2 (germline): SGHTA, FQGNSA. The CDR3 is 14 residues long. The CDR3 sequence is CASSLVQGQETQYF. The CDR3 DNA is TGTGCCAGCAGCTTAGTACAGGGACAAGAGACCCAGTACTTC.

The J gene is TRBJ1-2, the V gene TRBV9, with 7 bases matching TRBD1. V lost 4 bases to trimming and J lost 7 bases; unmatched junction nucleotides: 16. The CDR3 contains 16 residues. Germline CDR1 reads SGDLS; CDR2 reads YYNGEE. The CDR3 DNA is TGTGCCAGCAGCTCGAGGGGGGATACAGGGGTCTTTGGCTACACCTTC. Amino acid sequence: CASSSRGDTGVFGYTF.

V and J are TRBV25-1 and TRBJ2-2; perhaps TRBD2 as D (6 bases). Germline-derived CDR1 and CDR2 are MGHDK and SYGVNS. The CDR3 is 14 residues long. With 8 bases removed from V and 2 bases from J, the gap between germline ends came to 12 bases. The DNA for the CDR3 is TGTGCCAGCGGGGGACTTGACAACACCGGGGAGCTGTTTTTT. Residues: CASGGLDNTGELFF.

This sequence joins TRBV7-2 and TRBJ2-7; 10 bases are shared with TRBD1. The germline gives CDR1 SGHTA, CDR2 FQGNSA. The CDR3 runs 14 residues. J gave up 8 bases and V 5 bases, and 9 bases lay outside the gene matches. The CDR3 DNA sequence: TGTGCCAGCAGCCCCCAGGGACAGGGGATGAAGCAGTACTTC. Translation gives CASSPQGQGMKQYF.

This chain joins TRBV7-9 and TRBJ1-5; D is ambiguous. V was shortened by 5 bases and J by 4 bases, with 9 bases between the two germline ends. Germline V gene sequence: CDR1 SEHNR, CDR2 FQNEAQ (reference sequence). The CDR3 consists of 13 residues. The CDR3 DNA sequence: TGTGCCAGCAGCAACAAAGGAAATCAGCCCCAGCATTTT. Residues: CASSNKGNQPQHF.

The rearrangement links TRBV30 to TRBJ2-1; D unresolved. Trimming removed 3 bases at V and 6 bases at J, with 12 bases between. The CDR3 length is 13 residues. CDR1 is GTSNPN and CDR2 is SVGIG in the germline V gene (reference sequence). The CDR3 sequence: CAWSPKRINEQFF. DNA of the CDR3: TGTGCCTGGAGCCCGAAACGGATCAATGAGCAGTTCTTC.

The chain employs TRBV11-1 and TRBJ1-3; D uncertain. V was pared by 5 bases and J by 0 bases, with 11 bases between. This CDR3 region has 15 residues. Germline V lookup: CDR1 SGHAT, CDR2 FQDESV (reference sequence). This chain's CDR3 is CASSRTGYSGNTIYF. The DNA for the CDR3 is TGTGCCAGCAGCAGGACCGGATACTCTGGAAACACCATATATTTT.